A single sample is the source of the 2 T cell receptor beta chains below, sequenced in a study of cytomegalovirus exposure and HLA in healthy donors. Here immunoSEQ multiplex PCR was the method, and the copy in TCRdb shows in-frame clones only, minus some. The sample includes 150,000 to 200,000 clones, around 86% of them seen just once. Sequencing used PBMCs. The source of these receptors is a man between 18 and 35 years old in good health and CMV-seropositive.

V is TRBV29-1 and J is TRBJ1-2, with D unclear. The germline V gene encodes CDR1 SQVTM and CDR2 ANQGSEA. This CDR3 is built from 13 residues. V was pared by 6 bases and J by 2 bases, with 13 bases between. The CDR3 DNA sequence: TGCAGCGTCGTATTACAAGTAAACTATGGCTACACCTTC. It yields the protein CSVVLQVNYGYTF.

The chain recombines TRBV27 with TRBJ2-1, with TRBD2 identical over 12 bases. The trim removed 5 bases at V and 1 base at J, leaving 3 bases unmatched. The CDR3 is 16 amino acids. Per germline, CDR1 MNHEY and CDR2 SMNVEV (reference sequence). CDR3 sequence: CASSPLAGGSYNEQFF. In DNA, the CDR3 is TGTGCCAGCAGTCCCCTAGCGGGAGGGTCCTACAATGAGCAGTTCTTC.